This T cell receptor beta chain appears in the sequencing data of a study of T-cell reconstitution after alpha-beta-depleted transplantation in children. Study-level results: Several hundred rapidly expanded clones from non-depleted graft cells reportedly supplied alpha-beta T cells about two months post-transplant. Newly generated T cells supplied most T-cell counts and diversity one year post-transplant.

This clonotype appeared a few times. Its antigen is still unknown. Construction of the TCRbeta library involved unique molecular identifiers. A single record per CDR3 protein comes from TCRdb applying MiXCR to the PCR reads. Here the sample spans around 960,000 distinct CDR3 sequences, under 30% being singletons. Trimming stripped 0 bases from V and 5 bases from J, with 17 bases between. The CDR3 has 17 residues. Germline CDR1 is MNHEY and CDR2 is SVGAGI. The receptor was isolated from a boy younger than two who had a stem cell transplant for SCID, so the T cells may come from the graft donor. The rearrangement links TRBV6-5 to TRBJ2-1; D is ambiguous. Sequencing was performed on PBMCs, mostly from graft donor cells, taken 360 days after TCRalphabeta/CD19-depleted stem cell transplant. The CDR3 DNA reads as TGTGCCAGCAGTTACTCCGGTAGCTCGACGGCAAACAATGAGCAGTTCTTC. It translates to CASSYSGSSTANNEQFF.